This T cell receptor beta chain was recorded in a study of blood T cell repertoires in COVID-19. Study overall: From T cells, B-cell-depleted T cells, or PBMCs came the material, which was cDNA or gDNA.

As originally analysed: Estimates of nucleated cell counts were drawn from the amplification of reference gene primers. Sequencing was performed with immunoSEQ multiplex PCR; in TCRdb, only in-frame clones are kept and a portion is missing. From that table come the V and J calls and clone size; the DNA was used to work out D and trimming. The sample consists of 25,000 to 35,000 clones, 80% to 90% of them appearing once. V shed 8 bases and J 4 bases; nucleotides not matched to a gene: 2. This CDR3 is 13 amino acids long. Germline V gives CDR1 MDHEN, CDR2 SYDVKM. The sequenced material came from peripheral blood. This clonotype was obtained from a man at least 80 years old with acute or convalescent COVID-19. The chain has TRBV28 and TRBJ2-2; 9 bases line up with TRBD1. CDR3 sequence (DNA): TGTGCCAGCCGGGACAGGGCCACCGGGGAGCTGTTTTTT. It encodes CASRDRATGELFF.